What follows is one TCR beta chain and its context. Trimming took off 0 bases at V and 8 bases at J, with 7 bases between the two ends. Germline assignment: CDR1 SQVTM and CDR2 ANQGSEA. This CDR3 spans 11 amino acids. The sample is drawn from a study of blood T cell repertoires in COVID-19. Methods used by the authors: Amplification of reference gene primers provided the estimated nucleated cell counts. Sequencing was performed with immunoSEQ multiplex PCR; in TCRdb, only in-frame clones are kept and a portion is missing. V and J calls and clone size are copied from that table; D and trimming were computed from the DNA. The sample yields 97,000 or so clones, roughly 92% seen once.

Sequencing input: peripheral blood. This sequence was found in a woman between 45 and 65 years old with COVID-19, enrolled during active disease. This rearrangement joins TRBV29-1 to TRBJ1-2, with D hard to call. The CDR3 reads CSVEDPQGYTF. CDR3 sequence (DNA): TGCAGCGTTGAAGATCCCCAGGGCTACACCTTC.